These T cell receptor beta chains were read from a single sample in a study of T cells in Graves' hyperthyroidism and ophthalmopathy. TCRdb re-called the multiplex PCR reads through MiXCR, storing one row per CDR3 protein. The sample consists of approximately 620,000 distinct CDR3 sequences, approximately 16% of them appearing once. Input material: blood. These receptor sequences come from a woman aged 40 to 50 with Graves' ophthalmopathy. Each CDR3 is given with its conserved first and last residue. The order of the fields is V gene, D gene, clone size, J gene, CDR3 DNA, CDR3 protein. The D gene is left open where the match is weak. Clone size appears in some rows only: once, few, many, or a class for an expanded clone.

>TRBV30|TRBD1|many|TRBJ1-5
TGTGCCTGGAGTGTAGGACAGGGTGAGCAGCCCCAGCATTTT
CAWSVGQGEQPQHF
>TRBV28|TRBD1|many|TRBJ2-7
TGTGCCAGCAGTTCCCATCTTAGGACAGGGGATTCCTACGAGCAGTACTTC
CASSSHLRTGDSYEQYF
>TRBV5-5|TRBD1|-|TRBJ2-3
TGTGCCAGCAGCTCCACGGACAGGGAATTAGATACGCAGTATTTT
CASSSTDRELDTQYF
>TRBV7-9|-|-|TRBJ2-1
TGTGCCAGCACCCAAGAGCAGTTCTTC
CASTQEQFF
>TRBV6-5|TRBD1|many|TRBJ2-5
TGTGCCAGCAGTTACTCTACAGGGGGCAAGACCCAGTACTTC
CASSYSTGGKTQYF
>TRBV6-1|-|-|TRBJ2-3
TGTGCCAGCAGTGAAGGGCGGTTTAGCACAGATACGCAGTATTTT
CASSEGRFSTDTQYF
>TRBV11-2|-|many|TRBJ2-3
TGTGCCAGCAGCTTAAGTGGGGGATCAGATACGCAGTATTTT
CASSLSGGSDTQYF
>TRBV20-1|-|few|TRBJ2-1
TGCAGTGCTAGCCCCATTACTAGCCGAACCTACAATGAGCAGTTCTTC
CSASPITSRTYNEQFF
>TRBV15|-|-|TRBJ2-7
TGTGCCACCAGCAGAGATCGGATTGGGCAGTACTTC
CATSRDRIGQYF
>TRBV28|TRBD1|many|TRBJ2-7
TGTGCCAGCAGCCCGGGACAGGAGTTAGAACAGTACTTC
CASSPGQELEQYF
>TRBV28|-|many|TRBJ2-2
TGTGCCAGCACGGACATAGCGAACACCGGGGAGCTGTTTTTT
CASTDIANTGELFF
>TRBV6-1|-|few|TRBJ1-6
TGTGCCAGCAGTGATTTCCCAGGGACGTTCTCACCCCTCCACTTT
CASSDFPGTFSPLHF
>TRBV5-1|TRBD1|-|TRBJ2-3
TGCGCCAGCAGCTTTTCGGGACAGGGGGCGAGTTGGACCAGAACAGATACGCAGTATTTT
CASSFSGQGASWTRTDTQYF
>TRBV20-1|TRBD2|-|TRBJ2-1
TGCAGTGCTAGAGAAGGTGGGGCGGGAGGGCCGGACTTGAATGAGCAGTTCTTC
CSAREGGAGGPDLNEQFF
>TRBV29-1|-|few|TRBJ2-1
TGCAGCGTCGACGGAGCGGGGCAGTTCTTC
CSVDGAGQFF
>TRBV3-1|-|many|TRBJ2-3
TGTGCCAGCAGTCCCGGCGGACTACGCGCAGATACGCAGTATTTT
CASSPGGLRADTQYF
>TRBV6-9|-|-|TRBJ1-5
TGTGCCAGCAGTTACCCCTTTGACAGGCCCCACTATCAGCCCCAGCATTTT
CASSYPFDRPHYQPQHF
>TRBV28|-|few|TRBJ2-4
TGTGCCAGCTCCGGGGGGCTGAACATTCAGTACTTC
CASSGGLNIQYF
>TRBV24-1|-|few|TRBJ2-2
TGTGCCACCAGTCGCGAATACACCGGGGAGCTGTTTTTT
CATSREYTGELFF
>TRBV20-1|TRBD2|many|TRBJ2-3
TGCAGTGCTAGAGATTCGGGACTAGCGGCCACAGATACGCAGTATTTT
CSARDSGLAATDTQYF
>TRBV28|-|-|TRBJ1-5
TGTGCCAGCAGTTTAGGTTACAGGACGGGTCAGCCCCAGCATTTT
CASSLGYRTGQPQHF
>TRBV28|-|many|TRBJ1-2
TGTGCCAGCAGTTTGCAGGACTATGGCTACACCTTC
CASSLQDYGYTF
>TRBV20-1|TRBD2|-|TRBJ2-5
TGCAGTGCTAGAATTCCGGGACTAGCGGGGGGGCCGTTACTAGAGACCCAGTACTTC
CSARIPGLAGGPLLETQYF
>TRBV20-1|-|-|TRBJ2-3
TGCAGTGCTAGACCGACCTGGGGCCATAGGGGACCAGATACGCAGTATTTT
CSARPTWGHRGPDTQYF
>TRBV12-3/TRBV12-4|-|-|TRBJ2-2
TGTGCCAGCGGCCCGGGAACAACCACCGGGGAGCTGTTTTTT
CASGPGTTTGELFF
>TRBV2|TRBD2|many|TRBJ2-5
TGTGCCAGCACCTCTAGCGGGCTCCAAGAGACCCAGTACTTC
CASTSSGLQETQYF
>TRBV20-1|TRBD1|-|TRBJ2-7
TGCAGTGCGACCGGGACAGGGATAAACGAGCAGTACTTC
CSATGTGINEQYF
>TRBV30|TRBD1|-|TRBJ2-3
TGTGCCTGGAACGGACAGGGTGTCACAGATACGCAGTATTTT
CAWNGQGVTDTQYF
>TRBV30|-|many|TRBJ2-4
TGTGCCTCGCAGGGATTTGGAGCCAAAAACATTCAGTACTTC
CASQGFGAKNIQYF
>TRBV3-1|-|many|TRBJ2-7
TGTGCCAGCAGCAATAGCGGAGTCTCCTACGAGCAGTACTTC
CASSNSGVSYEQYF
>TRBV28|-|-|TRBJ2-1
TGTGCCAGCAGTACATCCGGGACTGGGTCGGGTGAGCAGTTCTTC
CASSTSGTGSGEQFF
>TRBV6-1|-|-|TRBJ2-5
TGTGCCAGCAGTGAAGGGACAGTCTGGGGGACCCAGTACTTC
CASSEGTVWGTQYF
>TRBV5-5|-|-|TRBJ1-5
TGTGCCAGCAGCTTCAGTACTCGGCAGCCCCAGCATTTT
CASSFSTRQPQHF
>TRBV2|TRBD1|few|TRBJ2-1
TGTGCCAGCAGAAGAAACAGGGGGCAGATCTACAATGAGCAGTTCTTC
CASRRNRGQIYNEQFF
>TRBV20-1|-|few|TRBJ2-5
TGCAGTGCTCACGCAGGAGTCCTTTCGGCCCAGTACTTC
CSAHAGVLSAQYF
>TRBV25-1|TRBD1|once|TRBJ1-3
TGTGCCAGCAGTTCAGGGGGACAGATAAGCTCTGGAAACACCATATATTTT
CASSSGGQISSGNTIYF
>TRBV12-3/TRBV12-4|TRBD1|few|TRBJ1-4
TGTGCCAGCAGTCCTGGGACAGGGAAGGGCGAAAAACTGTTTTTT
CASSPGTGKGEKLFF
>TRBV20-1|-|many|TRBJ2-5
TGCAGTGCTAGAGTCGGATGGATCGCGCAAGAGACCCAGTACTTC
CSARVGWIAQETQYF
>TRBV12-3/TRBV12-4|TRBD1|many|TRBJ1-5
TGTGCCAGCAGTTTCGGACAGGGCGGCAATCAGCCCCAGCATTTT
CASSFGQGGNQPQHF
>TRBV2|TRBD2|many|TRBJ2-7
TGTGCCAGCACCGGACTAGCGGGAGGGCCCTACGAGCAGTACTTC
CASTGLAGGPYEQYF
>TRBV20-1|-|many|TRBJ2-3
TGCAGTGCTTGGGGGGCAGGAGATACGCAGTATTTT
CSAWGAGDTQYF
>TRBV30|-|many|TRBJ1-1
TGTGCCTGGAGTGTAGGGACCCTCAACACTGAAGCTTTCTTT
CAWSVGTLNTEAFF
>TRBV6-5|-|-|TRBJ2-1
TGTGCCAGCAGTTACTCGACGGAGGTTGAGCAGTTCTTC
CASSYSTEVEQFF
>TRBV18|-|many|TRBJ1-4
TGTGCCAGCTCACCGGGGCTTAAAGAAAAACTGTTTTTT
CASSPGLKEKLFF
>TRBV6-7|TRBD2|few|TRBJ2-5
TGTGCCAGCAGTTACCTCCCAGAGCGGGAGGGACAAGAGACCCAGTACTTC
CASSYLPEREGQETQYF
>TRBV28|TRBD1|-|TRBJ1-5
TGTGCCAGCAGTTTGGACCTTACGCCCAGGGGGTTTAGCAATCAGCCCCAGCATTTT
CASSLDLTPRGFSNQPQHF
>TRBV2|-|many|TRBJ2-7
TGTGCCAGTCAAGTGACTTCATTCTCCTACGAGCAGTACTTC
CASQVTSFSYEQYF
>TRBV11-2|-|few|TRBJ2-5
TGTGCCAGCAGCCGGAACTGGGGGTTCGTAGAGACCCAGTACTTC
CASSRNWGFVETQYF
>TRBV2|TRBD1|many|TRBJ1-1
TGTGCCAGCAGTGTCGGACAGGGCTCTGAAGCTTTCTTT
CASSVGQGSEAFF
>TRBV30|-|-|TRBJ1-2
TGTGCCTGGAGTACCCTGGGCAGGGCAGTCTATGGCTACACCTTC
CAWSTLGRAVYGYTF